The following is a T cell receptor beta chain sequence with its context. The source of the sample is a study of Ad26.COV2.S vaccination and SARS-CoV-2 variants. Treatment reported: roughly 19 received Ad26.COV2.S at low or high dose, single or two shots; about 5 received placebo; per-sample allocation not given. Samples were taken on day 63 after the first vaccine or placebo injection. The table came from immunoSEQ multiplex PCR; TCRdb's copy has only in-frame clones and leaves some out. This sample carries 440,000 or so clones, 92% of them seen once, and the ten largest clones take over 1.5%. CDR3 length: 14 amino acids. Germline values: CDR1 SGHDN, CDR2 FVKESK. V was pared by 6 bases and J by 4 bases, with 9 bases of the junction left unmatched.

The sequence was collected from a person aged 18 to 59 who received the Ad26.COV2.S COVID-19 vaccine or a placebo. This material consisted of peripheral blood, taken in a trial of Ad26.COV2.S vaccine versus placebo. The rearrangement links TRBV14 to TRBJ2-7, with TRBD2 identical over 7 bases. For the CDR3, the DNA is TGTGCCAGCAGTTTCGGACTAGGACCTTACGAGCAGTACTTC. Translated, it gives CASSFGLGPYEQYF.